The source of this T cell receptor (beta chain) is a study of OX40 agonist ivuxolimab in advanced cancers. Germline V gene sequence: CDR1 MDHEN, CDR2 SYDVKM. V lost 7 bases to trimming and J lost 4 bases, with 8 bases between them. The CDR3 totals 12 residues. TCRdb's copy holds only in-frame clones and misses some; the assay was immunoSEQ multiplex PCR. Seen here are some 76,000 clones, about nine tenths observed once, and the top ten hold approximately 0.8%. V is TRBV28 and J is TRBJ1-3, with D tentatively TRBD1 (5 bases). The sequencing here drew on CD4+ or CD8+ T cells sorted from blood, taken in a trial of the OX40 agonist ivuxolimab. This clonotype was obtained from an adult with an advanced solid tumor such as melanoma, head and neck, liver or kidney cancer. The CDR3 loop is CASKGSGNTIYF. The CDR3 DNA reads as TGTGCCAGCAAGGGGTCAGGAAACACCATATATTTT.